The text below deals with one T cell receptor beta chain. Its target is unknown. TCRdb redid the calling of the reads with MiXCR, one entry per CDR3 protein. The table lists about half a million distinct CDR3 sequences, roughly 34% of them singletons. The CDR3 is 17 residues long. Germline CDR1 reads SGHNT; CDR2 reads YYREEE (reference sequence). V gave up 2 bases and J gave up 3 bases, with 18 bases separating them. The data are from a study of T cell repertoires in cytomegalovirus infection. Study as a whole: Matching HLA type and CMV infection were both indicated by public TCR beta signatures.

This specimen was cultured PBMCs, taken from culture after CMV antigen stimulation. The chain is built from TRBV5-4 and TRBJ2-4, with unresolved D. The TCR was taken from a human donor in good health (CMV status not recorded). Some clones in this sample may be carry-over from other donors' samples. As DNA, the CDR3 is TGTGCCAGCAGCTTTCGACCCGGCCCGGTTGTCAAAAACATTCAGTACTTC. Protein: CASSFRPGPVVKNIQYF.